This T cell receptor (beta chain) was identified in a study of T cells after yellow fever vaccination (dated by TCRdb to about 2019). About the investigation overall: The SMART-Seq v4 Ultra Low Input RNA kit was used to prepare libraries from fractions with low cell numbers. Two healthy male donors, one aged 18 to 30 and one aged 30 to 40 years, were included in the cohort. Blood was drawn at multiple timepoints before and after primary and secondary immunization, with bulk PBMC replicates and cell subsets isolated. Bulk TCR alpha and beta repertoires were sequenced longitudinally to track T-cell clones before and after primary and booster YFV17D yellow fever vaccination. What the research found in general, with its limitations: Computational filtering was needed because FACS-sorted repertoires could contain abundant contaminating clonotypes from the bulk population. Only a couple of donors were included in the study, so the extent to which the findings can be generalized is limited. Compared with the primary T-cell response, the secondary T-cell response was weaker but faster, peaking on day 5 rather than day 15. After the booster, most clones that had expanded after primary vaccination were detected again (almost 97% of CD4 and under 90% of CD8), suggesting broad maintenance of memory. A small fraction of clonotypes appeared in both the CD4 and CD8 compartments, likely as a result of convergent recombination.

This clonotype was counted a few times. Its antigen remains undetermined. No much larger clonotype is one base removed from it; base qualities were not supplied. There are 13 amino acids in the CDR3, from cysteine to phenylalanine inclusive. The kept DNA is CDR3 alone, 39 bases in frame from the first base. V gives up 3 bases and J gives up 6 bases, and the segment between their germline ends measures 9 bases. The germline V gene specifies MDHEN as CDR1 and SYDVKM as CDR2. Explained via the paper, the treatment or condition label denotes: live attenuated yellow fever vaccine strain. At every blood-draw timepoint, two biological replicates of bulk PBMCs were collected. PBMCs were isolated from peripheral blood using a standard Ficoll-Paque protocol. RNA was extracted with TriZol from bulk PBMCs, CD4 and CD8 fractions, and dextramer-positive and dextramer-negative fractions. TCR cDNA was made using 5'RACE template switching, a step that added a universal primer site and unique molecular identifiers. Priming of cDNA synthesis was performed from both the TCR alpha and TCR beta constant segments. Library amplification used two PCR steps, and the second PCR step added sample barcodes and sequencing adapters. Sequencing of libraries was done on Illumina HiSeq 2500 (2x100 bp) or NovaSeq (2x150 bp). Per the original workflow: MIGEC handled demultiplexing of reads and collapsing into UMI consensus sequences, while MiXCR performed V(D)J alignment. Clonotypes responding to the vaccine were identified with edgeR on replicate PBMC samples, with the criteria of FDR below 0.01 and a log2 fold change above 5 up to day 15. CD4 or CD8 identity was assigned to each bulk clonotype according to whether the clonotype was present at higher abundance in the sequenced CD4 repertoire or the sequenced CD8 repertoire. The raw public data were reprocessed by TCRdb itself: fastp quality trimming at Q25, MiXCR clonotype calling, in-frame beta chains only. Entries that share a CDR3 protein sequence are merged under the most common genes and DNA. TCRdb, not the original authors, processed these V and J calls. Within this sample are approximately 580,000 distinct CDR3 sequences, with about 15% of them counted one time only. The ten most abundant clones make up roughly 17% of the sample.

The sequenced sample was PBMCs, obtained 4 to 5 days after the first yellow fever vaccination. This receptor chain uses TRBV28 and TRBJ1-3, and TRBD1 may be the D gene, going by 5 matching bases. This sequence was found in a man between 18 and 35 years old who received the YFV17D yellow fever vaccine. The bases are TGTGCCAGCAGTTTCCAGGGTGCAAACACCATATATTTT. This translates into CASSFQGANTIYF.